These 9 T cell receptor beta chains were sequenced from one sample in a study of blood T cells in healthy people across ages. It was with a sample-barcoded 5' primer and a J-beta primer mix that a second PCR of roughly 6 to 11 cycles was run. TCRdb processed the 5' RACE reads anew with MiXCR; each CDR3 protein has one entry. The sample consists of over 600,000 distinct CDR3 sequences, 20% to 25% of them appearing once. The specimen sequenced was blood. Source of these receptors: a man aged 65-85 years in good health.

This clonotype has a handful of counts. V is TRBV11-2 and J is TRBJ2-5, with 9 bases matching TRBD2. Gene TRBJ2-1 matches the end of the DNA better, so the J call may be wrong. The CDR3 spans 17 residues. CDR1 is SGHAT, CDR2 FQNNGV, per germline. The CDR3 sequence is CASSDISGSKTPNEQFF. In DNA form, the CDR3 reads TGTGCCAGCAGTGATATTAGCGGGAGTAAAACTCCCAATGAGCAGTTCTTC.

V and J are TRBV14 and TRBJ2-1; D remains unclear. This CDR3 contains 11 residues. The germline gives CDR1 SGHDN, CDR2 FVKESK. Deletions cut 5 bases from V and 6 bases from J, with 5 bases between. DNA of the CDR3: TGTGCCAGCAGCAAGGGCAATGAGCAGTTCTTC. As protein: CASSKGNEQFF.

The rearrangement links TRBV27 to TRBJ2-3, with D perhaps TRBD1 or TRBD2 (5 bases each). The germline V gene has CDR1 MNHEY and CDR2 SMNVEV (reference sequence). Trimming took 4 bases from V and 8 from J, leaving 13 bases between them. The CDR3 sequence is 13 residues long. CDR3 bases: TGTGCCAGCAGTTCCAACCCCGGGGCTACGCAGTATTTT. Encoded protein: CASSSNPGATQYF.

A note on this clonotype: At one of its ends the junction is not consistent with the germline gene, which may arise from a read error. CDR3 in DNA: TGTGCCAGCAGCCCTGAGGAGGGGAGCTCCTACAATAAGCAGTTCTTC. Translated, it gives CASSPEEGSSYNKQFF. The chain links TRBV3-1 to TRBJ2-1; maybe TRBD2 (6 bases). There are 16 residues in the CDR3. Germline CDR1 and CDR2: LGHDT and YNNKEL (reference sequence).

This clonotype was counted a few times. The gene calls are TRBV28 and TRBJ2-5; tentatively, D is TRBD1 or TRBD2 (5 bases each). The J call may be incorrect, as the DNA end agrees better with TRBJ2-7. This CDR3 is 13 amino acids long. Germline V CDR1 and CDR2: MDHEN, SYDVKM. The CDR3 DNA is TGTGCCAGCAGTTTCGGGACCCCCTACGAGCAGTACTTC. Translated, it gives CASSFGTPYEQYF.

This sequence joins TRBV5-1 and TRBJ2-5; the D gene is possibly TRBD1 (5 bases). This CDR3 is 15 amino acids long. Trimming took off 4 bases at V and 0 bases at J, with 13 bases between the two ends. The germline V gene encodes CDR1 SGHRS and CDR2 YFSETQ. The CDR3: CASSMNSGNQETQYF. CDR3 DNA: TGCGCCAGCAGCATGAATTCAGGGAACCAAGAGACCCAGTACTTC.

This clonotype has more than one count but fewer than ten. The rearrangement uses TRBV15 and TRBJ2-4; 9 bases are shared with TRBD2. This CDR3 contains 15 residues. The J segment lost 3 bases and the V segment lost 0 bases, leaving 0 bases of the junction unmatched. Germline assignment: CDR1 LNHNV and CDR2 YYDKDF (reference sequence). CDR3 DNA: TGTGCCACCAGCAGAGAAGCGGGAGGCAAAAACATTCAGTACTTC. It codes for CATSREAGGKNIQYF.

The CDR3 DNA sequence: TGTGCCAGCAGTTACTCGATAGAGAGCACAGATACGCAGTATTTT. Its protein product is CASSYSIESTDTQYF. This chain connects TRBV6-2 or TRBV6-3 to TRBJ2-3; D remains ambiguous. The germline V gene encodes CDR1 MNHEY and CDR2 SVGEGT. Trimming left V 0 bases short and J 0 bases short, with 7 bases between. This CDR3 contains 15 residues.

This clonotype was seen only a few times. In nucleotides, the CDR3 is TGTGCCAGCAGCTTAGCCAGGGAGGTAGCGGGCTACAATGAGCAGTTCTTC. Protein sequence: CASSLAREVAGYNEQFF. This chain links TRBV7-9 with TRBJ2-1; 7 nucleotides agree with TRBD2. The CDR3 extends over 17 amino acids. The ends lost 0 bases at V and 3 bases at J; junction bases unmatched: 8. In germline, CDR1 is SEHNR, CDR2 FQNEAQ (reference sequence). The entire variable domain, with the rest obtained from reference TRBV7-9 and TRBJ2-1, is as follows: DTGVSQNPRHKITKRGQNVTFRCDPISEHNRLYWYRQTLGQGPEFLTYFQNEAQLEKSRLLSDRFSAERPKGSFSTLEIQRTEQGDSAMYLCASSLAREVAGYNEQFFGPGTRLTVL.